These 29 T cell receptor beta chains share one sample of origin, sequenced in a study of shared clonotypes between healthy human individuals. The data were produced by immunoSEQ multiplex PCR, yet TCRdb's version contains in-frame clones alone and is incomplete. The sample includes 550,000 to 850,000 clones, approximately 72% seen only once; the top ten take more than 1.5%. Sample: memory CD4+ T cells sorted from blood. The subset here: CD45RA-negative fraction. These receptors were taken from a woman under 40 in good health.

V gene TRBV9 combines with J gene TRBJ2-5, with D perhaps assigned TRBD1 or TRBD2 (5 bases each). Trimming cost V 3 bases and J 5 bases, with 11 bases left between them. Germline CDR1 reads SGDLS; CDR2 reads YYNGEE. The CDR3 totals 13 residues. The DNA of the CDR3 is TGTGCCAGCAGCGGAGGGGTCGAGGAGACCCAGTACTTC. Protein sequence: CASSGGVEETQYF.

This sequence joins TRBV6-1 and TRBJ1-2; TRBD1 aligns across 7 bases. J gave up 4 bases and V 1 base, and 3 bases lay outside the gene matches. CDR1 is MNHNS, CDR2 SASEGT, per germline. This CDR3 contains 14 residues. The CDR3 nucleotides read TGTGCCAGCAGTGAAGGGTCAGGGGGCTATGGCTACACCTTC. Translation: CASSEGSGGYGYTF.

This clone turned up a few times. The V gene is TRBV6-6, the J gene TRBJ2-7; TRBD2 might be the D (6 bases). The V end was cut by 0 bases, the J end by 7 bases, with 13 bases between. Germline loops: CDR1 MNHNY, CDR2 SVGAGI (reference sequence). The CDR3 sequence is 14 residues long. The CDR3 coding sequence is TGTGCCAGCAGTTACTCGAGCGAGGGGAGGGAGCAGTACTTC. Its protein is CASSYSSEGREQYF.

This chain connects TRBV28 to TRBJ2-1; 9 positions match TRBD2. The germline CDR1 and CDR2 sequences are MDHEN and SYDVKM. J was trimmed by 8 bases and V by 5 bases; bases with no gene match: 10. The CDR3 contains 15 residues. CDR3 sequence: CASSRLAVGGDEQFF. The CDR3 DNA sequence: TGTGCCAGCAGTCGACTAGCGGTAGGTGGGGATGAGCAGTTCTTC.

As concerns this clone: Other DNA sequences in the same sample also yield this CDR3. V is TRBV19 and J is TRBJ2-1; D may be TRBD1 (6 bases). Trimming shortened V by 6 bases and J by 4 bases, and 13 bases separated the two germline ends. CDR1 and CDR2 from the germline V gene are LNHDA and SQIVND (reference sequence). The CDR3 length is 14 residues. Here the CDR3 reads CASSPQGLYNEQFF. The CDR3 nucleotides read TGTGCCAGTAGCCCACAGGGATTGTACAATGAGCAGTTCTTC.

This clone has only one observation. CDR3: CASSPSGRFTGELFF. In nucleotides, the CDR3 is TGCGCCAGCAGCCCTAGCGGGAGATTCACCGGGGAGCTGTTTTTT. The genes are TRBV4-1 and TRBJ2-2, with 10 bases aligning to TRBD2. Germline V lookup: CDR1 MGHRA, CDR2 YSYEKL. CDR3 length: 15 amino acids. Trimming removed 4 bases from V and 4 bases from J; junction bases left unmatched: 3.

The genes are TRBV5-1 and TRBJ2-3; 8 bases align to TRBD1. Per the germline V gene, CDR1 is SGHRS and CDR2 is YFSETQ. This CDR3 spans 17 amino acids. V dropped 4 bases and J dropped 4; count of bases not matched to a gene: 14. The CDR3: CASSKERDRQIPDTQYF. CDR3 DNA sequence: TGCGCCAGCAGCAAGGAACGGGACAGGCAGATCCCAGATACGCAGTATTTT.

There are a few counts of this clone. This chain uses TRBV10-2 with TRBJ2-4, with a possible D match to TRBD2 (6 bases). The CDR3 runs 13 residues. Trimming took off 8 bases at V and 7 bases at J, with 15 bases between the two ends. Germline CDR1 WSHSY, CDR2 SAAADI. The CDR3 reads CASPTSMGNIQYF. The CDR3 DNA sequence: TGCGCCAGCCCGACTAGTATGGGGAACATTCAGTACTTC.

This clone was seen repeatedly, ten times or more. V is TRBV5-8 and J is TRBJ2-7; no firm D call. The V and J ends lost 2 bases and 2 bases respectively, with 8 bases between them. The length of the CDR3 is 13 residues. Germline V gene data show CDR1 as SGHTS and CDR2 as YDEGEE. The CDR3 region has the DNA TGTGCCAGCAGCTTAATCGGAGCCTACGAGCAGTACTTC. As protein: CASSLIGAYEQYF.

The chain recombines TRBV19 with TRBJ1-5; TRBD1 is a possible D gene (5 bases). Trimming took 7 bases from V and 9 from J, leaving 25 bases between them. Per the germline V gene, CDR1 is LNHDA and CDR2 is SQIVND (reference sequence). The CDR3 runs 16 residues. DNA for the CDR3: TGTGCCAGTATCCGAGGGAGTGACAGAGCCTTGGGGCCCCAGCATTTT. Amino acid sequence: CASIRGSDRALGPQHF.

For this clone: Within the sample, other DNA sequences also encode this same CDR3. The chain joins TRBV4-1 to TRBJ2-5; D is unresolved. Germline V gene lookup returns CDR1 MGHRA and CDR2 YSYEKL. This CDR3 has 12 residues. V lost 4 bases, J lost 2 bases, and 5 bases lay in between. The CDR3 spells CASSRPQETQYF. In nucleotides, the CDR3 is TGCGCCAGCAGCCGGCCGCAAGAGACCCAGTACTTC.

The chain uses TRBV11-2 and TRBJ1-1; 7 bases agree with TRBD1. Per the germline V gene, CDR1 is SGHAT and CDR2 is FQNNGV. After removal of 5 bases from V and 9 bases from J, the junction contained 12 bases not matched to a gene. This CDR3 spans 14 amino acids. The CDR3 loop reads CASSPLDRASQAFF. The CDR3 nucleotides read TGTGCCAGCAGCCCGCTCGACAGGGCCTCTCAAGCTTTCTTT.

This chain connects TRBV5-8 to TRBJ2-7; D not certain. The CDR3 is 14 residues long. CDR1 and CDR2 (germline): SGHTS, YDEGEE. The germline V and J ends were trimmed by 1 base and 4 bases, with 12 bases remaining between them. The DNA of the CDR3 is TGTGCCAGCAGCTTGTGGAGTGACAATTACGAGCAGTACTTC. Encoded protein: CASSLWSDNYEQYF.

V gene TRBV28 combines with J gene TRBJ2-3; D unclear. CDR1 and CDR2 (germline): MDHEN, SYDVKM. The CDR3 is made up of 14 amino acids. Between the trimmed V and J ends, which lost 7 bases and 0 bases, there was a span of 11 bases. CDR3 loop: CASNLYGSTDTQYF. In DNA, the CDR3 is TGTGCCAGCAACCTATATGGGAGCACAGATACGCAGTATTTT.

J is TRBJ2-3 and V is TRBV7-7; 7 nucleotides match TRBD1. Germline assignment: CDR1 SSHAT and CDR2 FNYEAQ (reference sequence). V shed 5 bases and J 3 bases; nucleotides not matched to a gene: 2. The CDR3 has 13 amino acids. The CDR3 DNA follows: TGTGCCAGCAGCAGGGGGCGGACAGATACGCAGTATTTT. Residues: CASSRGRTDTQYF.

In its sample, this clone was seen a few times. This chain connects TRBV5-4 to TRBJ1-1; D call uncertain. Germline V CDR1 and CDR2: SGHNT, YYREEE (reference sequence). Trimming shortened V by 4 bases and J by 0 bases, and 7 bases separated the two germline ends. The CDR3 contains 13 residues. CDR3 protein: CASSRTLNTEAFF. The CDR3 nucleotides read TGTGCCAGCAGCCGTACCTTGAACACTGAAGCTTTCTTT.

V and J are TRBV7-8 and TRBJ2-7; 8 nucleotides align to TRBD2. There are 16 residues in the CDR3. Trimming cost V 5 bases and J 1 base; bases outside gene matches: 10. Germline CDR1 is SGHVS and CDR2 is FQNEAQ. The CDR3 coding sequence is TGTGCCAGCAGCCCTGGAACAGGACTAGCTTCCTACGAGCAGTACTTC. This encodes CASSPGTGLASYEQYF.

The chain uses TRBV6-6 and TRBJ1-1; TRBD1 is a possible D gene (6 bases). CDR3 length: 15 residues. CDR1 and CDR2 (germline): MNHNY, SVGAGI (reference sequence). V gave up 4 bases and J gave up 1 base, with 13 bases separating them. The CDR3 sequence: CASSLVSGANTEAFF. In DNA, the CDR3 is TGTGCCAGCAGTTTGGTTTCGGGGGCGAACACTGAAGCTTTCTTT.

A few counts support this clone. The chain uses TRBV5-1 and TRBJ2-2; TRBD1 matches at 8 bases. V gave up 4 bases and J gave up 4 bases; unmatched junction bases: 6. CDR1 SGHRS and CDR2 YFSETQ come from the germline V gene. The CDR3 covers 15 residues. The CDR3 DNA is TGCGCCAGCAGCCGAGGACAGGGCTCCACCGGGGAGCTGTTTTTT. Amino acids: CASSRGQGSTGELFF.

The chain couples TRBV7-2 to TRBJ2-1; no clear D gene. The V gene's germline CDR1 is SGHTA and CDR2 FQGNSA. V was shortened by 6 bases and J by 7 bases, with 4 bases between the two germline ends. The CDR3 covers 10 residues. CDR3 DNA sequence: TGTGCCAGCAGTCAAAATGAGCAGTTCTTC. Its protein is CASSQNEQFF.

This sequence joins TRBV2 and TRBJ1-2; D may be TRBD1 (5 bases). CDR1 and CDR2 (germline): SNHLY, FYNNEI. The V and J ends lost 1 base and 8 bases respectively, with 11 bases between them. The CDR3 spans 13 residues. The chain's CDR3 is CASSEEGLRGYTF. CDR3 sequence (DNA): TGTGCCAGCAGTGAAGAGGGACTGAGGGGCTACACCTTC.

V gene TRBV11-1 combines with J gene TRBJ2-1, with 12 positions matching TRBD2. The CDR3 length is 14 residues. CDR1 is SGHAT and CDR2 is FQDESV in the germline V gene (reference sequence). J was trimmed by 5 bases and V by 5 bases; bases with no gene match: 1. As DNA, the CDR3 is TGTGCCAGCAGCCGACTAGCGGGAGACAATGAGCAGTTCTTC. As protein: CASSRLAGDNEQFF. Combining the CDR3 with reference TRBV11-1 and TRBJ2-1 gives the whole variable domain EAEVAQSPRYKITEKSQAVAFWCDPISGHATLYWYRQILGQGPELLVQFQDESVVDDSQLPKDRFSAERLKGVDSTLKIQPAELGDSAMYLCASSRLAGDNEQFFGPGTRLTVL.

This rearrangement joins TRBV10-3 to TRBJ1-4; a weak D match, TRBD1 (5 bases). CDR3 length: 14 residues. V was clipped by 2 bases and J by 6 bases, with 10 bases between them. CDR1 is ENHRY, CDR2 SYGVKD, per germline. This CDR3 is CAISERGTDEKLFF. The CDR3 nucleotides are TGTGCCATCAGTGAGCGGGGGACGGATGAAAAACTGTTTTTT.

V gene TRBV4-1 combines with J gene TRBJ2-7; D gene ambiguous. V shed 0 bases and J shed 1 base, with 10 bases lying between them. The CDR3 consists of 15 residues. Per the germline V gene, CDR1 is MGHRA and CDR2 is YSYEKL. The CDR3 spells CASSQDAPFSYEQYF. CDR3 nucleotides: TGCGCCAGCAGCCAAGATGCTCCTTTTTCCTACGAGCAGTACTTC.

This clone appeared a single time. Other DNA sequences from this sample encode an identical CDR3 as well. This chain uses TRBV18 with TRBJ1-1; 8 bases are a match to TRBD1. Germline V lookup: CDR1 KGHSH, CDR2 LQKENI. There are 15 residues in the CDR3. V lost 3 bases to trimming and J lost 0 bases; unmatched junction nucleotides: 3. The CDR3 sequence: CASSPLDRVNTEAFF. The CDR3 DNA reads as TGTGCCAGCTCACCGTTGGACAGGGTGAACACTGAAGCTTTCTTT.

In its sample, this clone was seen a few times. The CDR3 reads CASSTVATEKLFF. CDR3 bases: TGTGCCAGCAGCACAGTTGCTACCGAAAAACTGTTTTTT. The genes are TRBV28 and TRBJ1-4; D gene unclear. V was cut by 6 bases and J by 8 bases, with 13 bases left in between. This CDR3 comprises 13 residues. Germline CDR1 reads MDHEN; CDR2 reads SYDVKM.

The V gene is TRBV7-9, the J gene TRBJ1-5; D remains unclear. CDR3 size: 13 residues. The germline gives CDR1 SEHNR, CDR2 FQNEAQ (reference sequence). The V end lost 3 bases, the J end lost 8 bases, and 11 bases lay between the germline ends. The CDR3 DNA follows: TGTGCCAGCAGCTTTCAGGACCAGGAGCCCCAGCATTTT. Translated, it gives CASSFQDQEPQHF.

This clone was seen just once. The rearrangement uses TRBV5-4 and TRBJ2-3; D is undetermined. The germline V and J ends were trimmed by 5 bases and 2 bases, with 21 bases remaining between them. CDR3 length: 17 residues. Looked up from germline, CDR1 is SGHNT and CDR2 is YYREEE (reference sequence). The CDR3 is CASSPRNGVFNTDTQYF. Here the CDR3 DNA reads TGTGCCAGCAGTCCCCGAAATGGCGTATTCAACACAGATACGCAGTATTTT.

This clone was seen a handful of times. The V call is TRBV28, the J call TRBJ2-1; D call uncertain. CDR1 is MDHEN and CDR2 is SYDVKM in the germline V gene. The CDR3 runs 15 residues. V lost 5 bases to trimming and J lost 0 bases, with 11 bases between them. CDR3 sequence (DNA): TGTGCCAGCAGTGTCCACACGAGCTCCTACAATGAGCAGTTCTTC. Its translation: CASSVHTSSYNEQFF.